The rows below give T cell receptor beta chains drawn from one sample of a study of shared clonotypes between healthy human individuals. TCRdb's copy holds only in-frame clones and misses some; the assay was immunoSEQ multiplex PCR. The table lists roughly 890,000 clones, 92% of them singletons. The sequenced material came from naive CD8+ T cells sorted from blood. Receptors were obtained from a man under 40 in good health. The CDR3 runs from the conserved cysteine through the conserved F or W. The D gene is left open where the match is weak. Clone size is shown for a subset of rows, as once, few, many or a class of expanded clone.

j_call: TRBJ2-7; clone_size: .; v_call: TRBV7-2; d_call: .; cdr3_aa: CASSLDGGSGYEQYF; cdr3_nt: TGTGCCAGCAGCTTAGACGGGGGCTCAGGCTACGAGCAGTACTTC
j_call: TRBJ2-1; clone_size: .; v_call: TRBV28; d_call: .; cdr3_aa: CASSSLGGWADSYNEQFF; cdr3_nt: TGTGCCAGCAGTTCCTTGGGGGGATGGGCGGACTCCTACAATGAGCAGTTCTTC
j_call: TRBJ2-1; clone_size: .; v_call: TRBV29-1; d_call: TRBD2; cdr3_aa: CSVEGTGTSEYNEQFF; cdr3_nt: TGCAGCGTTGAAGGAACCGGGACTAGCGAATACAATGAGCAGTTCTTC
j_call: TRBJ2-7; clone_size: .; v_call: TRBV4-1; d_call: .; cdr3_aa: CASSQAPGQFNEQYF; cdr3_nt: TGCGCCAGCAGCCAAGCCCCGGGACAATTCAACGAGCAGTACTTC
j_call: TRBJ2-7; clone_size: .; v_call: TRBV27; d_call: TRBD2; cdr3_aa: CASSYGRGLLPYEQYF; cdr3_nt: TGTGCCAGCAGTTACGGGAGGGGACTCCTCCCCTACGAGCAGTACTTC
j_call: TRBJ2-7; clone_size: .; v_call: TRBV10-1; d_call: TRBD1; cdr3_aa: CASSESGTGTYEQYF; cdr3_nt: TGCGCCAGCAGTGAGTCGGGGACAGGAACCTACGAGCAGTACTTC
j_call: TRBJ2-7; clone_size: .; v_call: TRBV4-1; d_call: TRBD2; cdr3_aa: CASSPGRAYEQYF; cdr3_nt: TGCGCCAGCAGTCCCGGGAGGGCCTACGAGCAGTACTTC
j_call: TRBJ2-1; clone_size: .; v_call: TRBV7-9; d_call: .; cdr3_aa: CASSSAPPDEQFF; cdr3_nt: TGTGCCAGCAGCTCCGCCCCGCCAGATGAGCAGTTCTTC
j_call: TRBJ2-7; clone_size: .; v_call: TRBV6-5; d_call: .; cdr3_aa: CASSYDPSSYEQYF; cdr3_nt: TGTGCCAGCAGTTACGATCCTAGCTCCTACGAGCAGTACTTC
j_call: TRBJ1-2; clone_size: .; v_call: TRBV6-1; d_call: TRBD1; cdr3_aa: CASSEGQGLNYGYTF; cdr3_nt: TGTGCCAGCAGTGAAGGACAGGGACTTAACTATGGCTACACCTTC
j_call: TRBJ2-7; clone_size: .; v_call: TRBV11-2; d_call: .; cdr3_aa: CASSPLAGFSYEQYF; cdr3_nt: TGTGCCAGCAGTCCCTTAGCCGGGTTCTCCTACGAGCAGTACTTC
j_call: TRBJ2-3; clone_size: .; v_call: TRBV4-1; d_call: TRBD2; cdr3_aa: CASSQEGTSADTQYF; cdr3_nt: TGCGCCAGCAGCCAAGAAGGGACTAGCGCAGATACGCAGTATTTT
j_call: TRBJ2-3; clone_size: .; v_call: TRBV29-1; d_call: .; cdr3_aa: CSVDGYTDTQYF; cdr3_nt: TGCAGCGTTGATGGGTACACAGATACGCAGTATTTT
j_call: TRBJ2-7; clone_size: .; v_call: TRBV7-8; d_call: .; cdr3_aa: CASSFGRRTYEQYF; cdr3_nt: TGTGCCAGCAGCTTTGGCAGGAGGACCTACGAGCAGTACTTC
j_call: TRBJ2-1; clone_size: .; v_call: TRBV9; d_call: TRBD2; cdr3_aa: CASSVFGLADYNEQFF; cdr3_nt: TGTGCCAGCAGCGTATTCGGACTAGCGGACTACAATGAGCAGTTCTTC
j_call: TRBJ2-6; clone_size: .; v_call: TRBV11-2; d_call: .; cdr3_aa: CASRDRNSGANVLTF; cdr3_nt: TGTGCCAGCAGAGACAGGAACTCTGGGGCCAACGTCCTGACTTTC
j_call: TRBJ2-1; clone_size: .; v_call: TRBV9; d_call: .; cdr3_aa: CASSGGLNEQFF; cdr3_nt: TGTGCCAGCAGCGGGGGACTTAATGAGCAGTTCTTC
j_call: TRBJ1-2; clone_size: .; v_call: TRBV19; d_call: .; cdr3_aa: CASSIEGSGNYGYTF; cdr3_nt: TGTGCCAGTAGTATTGAAGGGTCAGGAAACTATGGCTACACCTTC
j_call: TRBJ2-7; clone_size: .; v_call: TRBV7-9; d_call: .; cdr3_aa: CASSSAGGTYTYEQYF; cdr3_nt: TGTGCCAGCAGCTCGGCTGGAGGGACCTATACCTACGAGCAGTACTTC
j_call: TRBJ2-1; clone_size: .; v_call: TRBV10-1; d_call: .; cdr3_aa: CASSGSGPYFEQFF; cdr3_nt: TGCGCCAGCAGTGGCTCAGGGCCGTACTTCGAGCAGTTCTTC
j_call: TRBJ1-3; clone_size: .; v_call: TRBV7-9; d_call: .; cdr3_aa: CASSLVSSSGNTIYF; cdr3_nt: TGTGCCAGCAGCTTAGTGTCGAGCTCTGGAAACACCATATATTTT
j_call: TRBJ1-2; clone_size: .; v_call: TRBV7-8; d_call: .; cdr3_aa: CASSIMDGEGYTF; cdr3_nt: TGTGCCAGCAGCATTATGGACGGGGAAGGCTACACCTTC
j_call: TRBJ2-7; clone_size: few; v_call: TRBV4-1; d_call: .; cdr3_aa: CASSHGVHEQYF; cdr3_nt: TGCGCCAGCAGCCATGGGGTCCACGAGCAGTACTTC
j_call: TRBJ2-7; clone_size: .; v_call: TRBV21-1; d_call: .; cdr3_aa: CARGPYEQYF; cdr3_nt: TGTGCCAGGGGGCCCTACGAGCAGTACTTC
j_call: TRBJ2-2; clone_size: .; v_call: TRBV11-3; d_call: .; cdr3_aa: CASSTCKAQAAGPNTGELFF; cdr3_nt: TGTGCCAGCAGCACATGTAAGGCCCAAGCAGCGGGTCCGAACACCGGGGAGCTGTTTTTT
j_call: TRBJ2-2; clone_size: .; v_call: TRBV7-7; d_call: .; cdr3_aa: CASSLDPNTGELFF; cdr3_nt: TGTGCCAGCAGCTTAGACCCGAACACCGGGGAGCTGTTTTTT
j_call: TRBJ2-7; clone_size: once; v_call: TRBV27; d_call: .; cdr3_aa: CASSEGGPYYEQYF; cdr3_nt: TGTGCCAGCAGTGAAGGAGGGCCATACTACGAGCAGTACTTC
j_call: TRBJ2-3; clone_size: .; v_call: TRBV7-8; d_call: .; cdr3_aa: CASSLLPGWTDTQYF; cdr3_nt: TGTGCCAGCAGCTTACTTCCGGGGTGGACGGATACGCAGTATTTT
j_call: TRBJ2-3; clone_size: .; v_call: TRBV5-1; d_call: TRBD2; cdr3_aa: CASSYSGAASTDTQYF; cdr3_nt: TGCGCCAGCAGTTACAGCGGGGCCGCTAGCACAGATACGCAGTATTTT
j_call: TRBJ1-1; clone_size: once; v_call: TRBV6-5; d_call: .; cdr3_aa: CASSYGPYWVEAFF; cdr3_nt: TGTGCCAGCAGTTACGGCCCCTACTGGGTCGAAGCTTTCTTT